Listed below are T cell receptor beta chains from one sample, sequenced in a study of cytomegalovirus exposure and HLA in healthy donors. Repertoires were generated with immunoSEQ multiplex PCR, while TCRdb's copy carries only in-frame clones and drops some. The sample consists of 150,000 to 180,000 clones, around 80% of them appearing once. Sequencing was performed on PBMCs. These receptors were collected from a middle-aged woman in good health and CMV-seronegative. Both conserved end residues are part of each CDR3. The D gene is left open where the match is weak. Size tells how often a clone was seen (once, few, many) or the class of an expanded clone, and some rows leave it out.

>-|TRBV7-8|TRBJ2-3|TRBD2
TGTGCCAGCAGCCCCCAAGCGGGAGTCTATACGCAGTATTTT
CASSPQAGVYTQYF
>-|TRBV7-9|TRBJ2-3|TRBD2
TGTGCCAGCAGCCCGGGACTAGCGGGGGGAACAGATACGCAGTATTTT
CASSPGLAGGTDTQYF
>-|TRBV5-1|TRBJ1-1|-
TGCGCCAGCAGCTCGTCGGGGTTCAACACTGAAGCTTTCTTT
CASSSSGFNTEAFF
>few|TRBV19|TRBJ2-1|TRBD1
TGTGCCAGTATTGAGTCGGGTGGGACAGGGTTTGATGAGCAGTTCTTC
CASIESGGTGFDEQFF
>-|TRBV19|TRBJ2-3|-
TGTGCCAGTAGTATAGTGGGCAGGAAAGCAGATACGCAGTATTTT
CASSIVGRKADTQYF
>few|TRBV6-5|TRBJ1-1|TRBD1
TGTGCCAGCAGTTACGGGGGCGAGACAGGGGGCGCGAGGGCTTTCTTT
CASSYGGETGGARAFF
>-|TRBV6-5|TRBJ1-1|-
TGTGCCAGCAGTTACTCCAACGCCTATGATGAAGCTTTCTTT
CASSYSNAYDEAFF
>-|TRBV5-1|TRBJ2-7|-
TGCGCCAGCAGCCCGGAGGCCCGACTAGGTTACGAGCAGTACTTC
CASSPEARLGYEQYF
>-|TRBV6-1|TRBJ2-5|-
TGTGCCAGCATCAGAGGAGGTGGTGGGACCCAGTACTTC
CASIRGGGGTQYF
>-|TRBV6-5|TRBJ1-5|-
TGTGCCAGCAGTTCGACAAGCAGGGGTAGCAATCAGCCCCAGCATTTT
CASSSTSRGSNQPQHF
>-|TRBV29-1|TRBJ1-4|-
TGCAGCGTTCTTCTTTCTAATGAAAAACTGTTTTTT
CSVLLSNEKLFF
>-|TRBV7-9|TRBJ2-7|-
TGTGCCAGCAGCCCCAGGGGCAGGGCCCATCCCTACGAGCAGTACTTC
CASSPRGRAHPYEQYF
>-|TRBV5-1|TRBJ1-1|-
TGCGCCAGCAGCTTTGAGGGGGTGACTGAAGCTTTCTTT
CASSFEGVTEAFF
>-|TRBV5-1|TRBJ2-7|TRBD2
TGCGCCAGCAGCTCAAGACTAGCGGGAGTACGGGAGCAGTACTTC
CASSSRLAGVREQYF
>-|TRBV9|TRBJ1-5|TRBD1
TGTGCCAGCAGCGCTGGGACAGGGCGGCAGCCCCAGCATTTT
CASSAGTGRQPQHF
>-|TRBV7-9|TRBJ2-1|-
TGTGCCAGCAGCGCCCCCAGGAATGAGCAGTTCTTC
CASSAPRNEQFF
>-|TRBV5-3|TRBJ2-5|-
TGTGCCAGAAGCCCGTTTTGGCGGGGCCAAGAGACCCAGTACTTC
CARSPFWRGQETQYF
>-|TRBV5-8|TRBJ1-5|-
TGTGCCAGCAGCTCGGACAGTAATCAGCCCCAGCATTTT
CASSSDSNQPQHF
>-|TRBV27|TRBJ2-3|TRBD2
TGTGCCAGCAGTTTAAGGTATCGACTAGCGCTCACAGATACGCAGTATTTT
CASSLRYRLALTDTQYF
>-|TRBV6-1|TRBJ2-1|TRBD1
TGTGCCAGCAGTGGACAGGGGAGTTACTACAATGAGCAGTTCTTC
CASSGQGSYYNEQFF
>-|TRBV15|TRBJ2-7|-
TGTGCCACCAGCAGACCTAGACAGACCTCCTACGAGCAGTACTTC
CATSRPRQTSYEQYF
>-|TRBV19|TRBJ1-5|-
TGTGCCAGTAGAAACGGACTTGGGAACCAGCCCCAGCATTTT
CASRNGLGNQPQHF
>-|TRBV11-3|TRBJ2-7|TRBD1
TGTGCCAGCAGCTTCGAACGGACAGGGGCATACGAGCAGTACTTC
CASSFERTGAYEQYF
>-|TRBV6-6|TRBJ1-5|-
TGTGCCAGCAGTCCCCGACAGGTTCTCGGACAGCCCCAGCATTTT
CASSPRQVLGQPQHF
>once|TRBV7-9|TRBJ2-5|-
TGTGCCAGCAGCTACACCCGGCGGGAAGAGACCCAGTACTTC
CASSYTRREETQYF
>-|TRBV2|TRBJ2-1|-
TGTGCCAGCAGTGAAGCCGAGGGGGGGAGACGGGCCCCCCACCTGGATGAGCAGTTCTTC
CASSEAEGGRRAPHLDEQFF
>-|TRBV6-5|TRBJ1-2|TRBD1
TGTGCCAGCAAGAGTTGGGACAGGGGCAACTATGGCTACACCTTC
CASKSWDRGNYGYTF
>-|TRBV5-1|TRBJ2-1|-
TGCGCCAGCAGCTCAGGGGTCCTTCTGTTCTTC
CASSSGVLLFF